The 8 T cell receptor beta chains reported below all come from one sample, sequenced in a study of blood T cell repertoires in COVID-19. Repertoires were generated with immunoSEQ multiplex PCR, while TCRdb's copy carries only in-frame clones and drops some. The sample lists fewer than 450,000 clones; over 75% were seen once. The source material was PBMCs or T cells enriched from blood (not recorded which). The source is a woman aged 35 to 49 with acute COVID-19.

The J gene is TRBJ2-7, the V gene TRBV23-1; D is possibly TRBD1 (5 bases). TRBV23-1 is placed among ORFs of uncertain function. V was pared by 4 bases and J by 3 bases, with 13 bases between. CDR3 size: 14 residues. The DNA of the CDR3 is TGCGCCAGCAGTCGAAGACAGAACGACTACGAGCAGTACTTC. Translation: CASSRRQNDYEQYF.

V is TRBV7-2 and J is TRBJ1-4; D remains unclear. Germline CDR1 SGHTA, CDR2 FQGNSA. This CDR3 region has 13 residues. The ends were cut back, 6 bases at V and 8 bases at J, with 13 bases in the middle. Here the CDR3 reads CASRPRPGEKLFF. Written as DNA, the CDR3 is TGTGCCAGCAGGCCTAGGCCCGGGGAAAAACTGTTTTTT.

The CDR3 DNA sequence: TGTGCCAGCAGCTTATATCTCGGGGAGCTGTTTTTT. Its translation is CASSLYLGELFF. The chain recombines TRBV11-2 with TRBJ2-2; D uncertain. V was pared by 2 bases and J by 7 bases, with 5 bases between. Germline V gene lookup returns CDR1 SGHAT and CDR2 FQNNGV. The CDR3 is made up of 12 amino acids.

The chain couples TRBV15 to TRBJ1-1; 9 positions agree with TRBD1. CDR1 LNHNV and CDR2 YYDKDF come from the germline V gene (reference sequence). The V gene end was trimmed by 3 bases and the J gene end by 6 bases; junction bases not matched to a gene: 11. CDR3 size: 16 residues. The CDR3 coding sequence is TGTGCCACCAGCAGTACAGGGGGCGACTATAATGCTGAAGCTTTCTTT. It is translated as CATSSTGGDYNAEAFF. Full variable domain (remainder filled in from reference TRBV15 and TRBJ1-1): DAMVIQNPRYQVTQFGKPVTLSCSQTLNHNVMYWYQQKSSQAPKLLFHYYDKDFNNEADTPDNFQSRRPNTSFCFLDIRSPGLGDTAMYLCATSSTGGDYNAEAFFGQGTRLTVV.

J is TRBJ2-7 and V is TRBV21-1; TRBD1 is the table's D call, not checked against the DNA. TRBV21-1 is a pseudogene. The CDR3 has 16 amino acids. The CDR3 coding sequence is TGTGCCAGCAGCATTTTGAAAGGACAGGGATCCTACGAGCAGTACTTC. Protein sequence: CASSILKGQGSYEQYF.

CDR3 amino acids: CASTPGGTAYEKLFF. The CDR3 region has the DNA TGCGCCAGCACCCCCGGCGGGACAGCTTACGAAAAACTGTTTTTT. The V gene is TRBV5-1, the J gene TRBJ1-4; 7 bases align to TRBD1. Per the germline V gene, CDR1 is SGHRS and CDR2 is YFSETQ. J lost 8 bases, V lost 6 bases, and 13 bases had no gene match. CDR3 size: 15 residues.

This rearrangement joins TRBV6-5 to TRBJ1-5; no clear D gene. The CDR3 totals 13 residues. Germline assignment: CDR1 MNHEY and CDR2 SVGAGI. V was trimmed by 2 bases and J by 10 bases, leaving 12 bases between them. CDR3 DNA sequence: TGTGCCAGCAGTTACACGGCGGGCAGTCCCCAGCATTTT. Translated: CASSYTAGSPQHF.

This sequence joins TRBV27 and TRBJ2-1; 9 bases match TRBD2. This CDR3 region has 18 residues. V dropped 2 bases and J dropped 7; count of bases not matched to a gene: 15. Germline V gene sequence: CDR1 MNHEY, CDR2 SMNVEV (reference sequence). CDR3 sequence reads: CASSLRLGETSGQNEQFF. In DNA, the CDR3 is TGTGCCAGCAGTTTACGCCTCGGGGAGACTAGCGGTCAGAATGAGCAGTTCTTC.